The 30 T cell receptor beta chains presented below share a single source sample, sequenced in a study of blood T cells in healthy people across ages. Alongside a J-beta primer mix, a sample-barcoded 5' primer served in a second PCR lasting roughly 7 to 11 cycles. TCRdb re-derived calls from the 5' RACE reads in MiXCR, one entry per CDR3 protein. The sample lists roughly 800,000 distinct CDR3 sequences; 58% were seen once. Sequenced sample: blood. The receptors derive from a man aged 25-45 years in good health.

The chain couples TRBV4-1 to TRBJ1-2; TRBD1 is a possible D gene (5 bases). The CDR3 spans 15 residues. Germline V gene data show CDR1 as MGHRA and CDR2 as YSYEKL. Trimming took 2 bases from V and 1 from J, leaving 11 bases between them. The CDR3 DNA reads TGCGCCAGCAGCCAACCCACAGGTCGTAACTATGGCTACACCTTC. This gives the protein CASSQPTGRNYGYTF.

The rearrangement joins TRBV2 to TRBJ1-2; D not resolved. Trimming took 3 bases from V and 6 from J, leaving 11 bases between them. CDR1 and CDR2 from the germline V gene are SNHLY and FYNNEI. CDR3 length: 13 residues. DNA of the CDR3: TGTGCCAGCAGTGAGATGACGGACGATGGCTACACCTTC. Protein product: CASSEMTDDGYTF.

The rearrangement joins TRBV27 to TRBJ2-7; tentatively, D is TRBD1 (5 bases). CDR3 length: 13 residues. Germline values: CDR1 MNHEY, CDR2 SMNVEV (reference sequence). V gave up 5 bases and J gave up 0 bases, with 8 bases separating them. CDR3 region: CASSMQGSYEQYF. As DNA, the CDR3 is TGTGCCAGCAGTATGCAGGGCTCCTACGAGCAGTACTTC.

CDR3 residues: CASTQAGGSGTYEQYF. CDR3 in DNA: TGTGCCAGCACCCAGGCGGGGGGGTCCGGTACCTACGAGCAGTACTTC. The chain carries TRBV28 and TRBJ2-7; 9 bases map to TRBD2. With V trimmed by 7 bases and J by 2 bases, 12 bases remained unmatched. The CDR3 length is 16 residues. The germline V gene has CDR1 MDHEN and CDR2 SYDVKM.

This clonotype has just a few counts. The chain has TRBV7-9 and TRBJ1-2; TRBD1 is a possible D gene (6 bases). The V gene's germline CDR1 is SEHNR and CDR2 FQNEAQ (reference sequence). V shed 4 bases and J shed 6 bases, with 21 bases lying between them. This CDR3 has 16 residues. This CDR3 reads CASSSLGARDTNGYTF. CDR3 nucleotide sequence: TGTGCCAGCAGCTCCCTGGGGGCGCGGGACACAAATGGCTACACCTTC.

The chain recombines TRBV5-1 with TRBJ2-7; D gene uncertain. This CDR3 is 13 amino acids long. Germline CDR1 SGHRS, CDR2 YFSETQ. Trimming removed 1 base from V and 0 bases from J, with 5 bases in between. CDR3 sequence reads: CASSLTHSYEQYF. For the CDR3, the DNA is TGCGCCAGCAGCTTGACTCACTCCTACGAGCAGTACTTC.

The chain couples TRBV10-3 to TRBJ2-4; TRBD1 might be the D (5 bases). Germline V gene sequence: CDR1 ENHRY, CDR2 SYGVKD. This CDR3 contains 13 residues. Trimming took off 8 bases at V and 5 bases at J, with 13 bases between the two ends. The CDR3 coding sequence is TGTGCCATCGCGCAGGGCCCACAAAACATTCAGTACTTC. Translation gives CAIAQGPQNIQYF.

This chain uses TRBV19 with TRBJ2-3; 7 bases are shared with TRBD1. This CDR3 is built from 16 residues. Germline lookup yields CDR1 LNHDA and CDR2 SQIVND (reference sequence). Trimming took 4 bases from V and 4 from J; bases not matched to a gene: 11. The CDR3 DNA reads as TGTGCCAGTAGTACTACTATACAGGGGTGGGCAGATACGCAGTATTTT. As protein: CASSTTIQGWADTQYF.

In this sample, this clonotype turned up a few times. The rearrangement links TRBV7-9 to TRBJ2-5; TRBD1 agrees at 7 bases. CDR1 and CDR2 from the germline V gene are SEHNR and FQNEAQ (reference sequence). The CDR3 sequence is 18 residues long. The junction had 14 bases not matched to a gene; V was cut back by 3 bases and J by 1 base. CDR3 in amino acids: CASSLGRDSNRIQETQYF. Here the CDR3 DNA reads TGTGCCAGCAGCTTGGGCCGGGACAGCAACCGAATCCAAGAGACCCAGTACTTC.

The gene calls are TRBV11-1 and TRBJ2-1, with TRBD2 matching over 7 bases. Germline CDR1 SGHAT, CDR2 FQDESV (reference sequence). This CDR3 comprises 20 residues. Trimming cost V 5 bases and J 9 bases; bases outside gene matches: 28. The CDR3 DNA sequence: TGTGCCAGCAGCCAACCCGCGGGACTAATGAGCCGTGGAACGTGGGGTGAGCAGTTCTTC. This sequence encodes CASSQPAGLMSRGTWGEQFF.

The chain has TRBV6-5 and TRBJ2-7; tentative D call: TRBD2 (6 bases). The V and J ends lost 5 bases and 4 bases respectively, with 15 bases between them. The CDR3 is 14 residues long. Germline V gene data show CDR1 as MNHEY and CDR2 as SVGAGI. CDR3 sequence reads: CASSKRTTEYEQYF. For the CDR3, the DNA is TGTGCCAGCAGTAAAAGGACTACCGAATACGAGCAGTACTTC.

This sequence joins TRBV20-1 and TRBJ1-5; D gene uncertain. Trimming left V 3 bases short and J 2 bases short, with 14 bases between. This CDR3 has 15 residues. CDR1 and CDR2 from the germline V gene are DFQATT and SNEGSKA (reference sequence). The CDR3 DNA is TGCAGTGCTAGGTGGGTGGGGATGGGCAATCAGCCCCAGCATTTT. Translation: CSARWVGMGNQPQHF.

The CDR3 sequence is CASSLAPVGGSCVEFF. In nucleotides, the CDR3 is TGTGCCAGCAGCTTAGCGCCAGTTGGGGGGAGTTGTGTGGAGTTCTTC. The V call is TRBV7-2, the J call TRBJ2-1, with D perhaps TRBD2 (6 bases). Trimming stripped 0 bases from V and 14 bases from J, with 23 bases between. Germline CDR1 SGHTA, CDR2 FQGNSA. The CDR3 extends over 16 amino acids. Full variable domain (missing parts from reference TRBV7-2 and TRBJ2-1): GAGVSQSPSNKVTEKGKDVELRCDPISGHTALYWYRQSLGQGLEFLIYFQGNSAPDKSGLPSDRFSAERTGGSVSTLTIQRTQQEDSAVYLCASSLAPVGGSCVEFFGPGTRLTVL.

This chain connects TRBV29-1 to TRBJ2-3; the match to TRBD1 covers 8 bases. CDR3 length: 15 amino acids. Germline lookup yields CDR1 SQVTM and CDR2 ANQGSEA. Trimming cost V 7 bases and J 1 base; bases outside gene matches: 10. Here the CDR3 reads CSASLTGQGTDTQYF. For the CDR3, the DNA is TGCAGCGCCTCCCTGACGGGACAGGGCACAGATACGCAGTATTTT.

This clonotype was seen a handful of times. The chain couples TRBV6-6 to TRBJ1-2; perhaps TRBD1 as D (5 bases). Germline assignment: CDR1 MNHNY and CDR2 SVGAGI (reference sequence). This CDR3 is 11 amino acids long. Trimming took off 10 bases at V and 8 bases at J, with 14 bases between the two ends. The CDR3 reads CATPSRAGYTF. The CDR3 DNA is TGTGCCACCCCCAGCAGGGCGGGCTACACCTTC.

The V gene is TRBV15, the J gene TRBJ1-4, with TRBD1 matching over 8 bases. There are 15 residues in the CDR3. CDR1 is LNHNV, CDR2 YYDKDF, per germline (reference sequence). V shed 1 base and J 6 bases; nucleotides not matched to a gene: 4. The CDR3 DNA reads as TGTGCCACCAGCAGAGGGACAGGGTTAGATGAAAAACTGTTTTTT. Its translation: CATSRGTGLDEKLFF.

The rearrangement uses TRBV20-1 and TRBJ2-7, with a weak D call TRBD2 (6 bases). Looked up from germline, CDR1 is DFQATT and CDR2 is SNEGSKA (reference sequence). The CDR3 is 13 amino acids. Trimming left V 2 bases short and J 4 bases short, with 12 bases between. The DNA for the CDR3 is TGCAGTGCTAGAAAGCGGGCTAGGTACGAGCAGTACTTC. Protein sequence: CSARKRARYEQYF.

The CDR3 DNA sequence: TGTGCCAGCAGTTTCATGGGTAGTTCGCGGAATGAGCAGTTCTTC. Translating it yields CASSFMGSSRNEQFF. The chain recombines TRBV12-3 or TRBV12-4 with TRBJ2-1; D is unclear. This CDR3 is built from 15 residues. Trimming stripped 3 bases from V and 7 bases from J, with 16 bases between.

The J gene is TRBJ2-5, the V gene TRBV5-1; D call uncertain. This CDR3 contains 15 residues. CDR1 and CDR2 (germline): SGHRS, YFSETQ. V was pared by 0 bases and J by 11 bases, with 20 bases between. The CDR3 protein is CASSLVRAENNEQYF. CDR3 DNA sequence: TGCGCCAGCAGCTTGGTCCGAGCCGAAAACAATGAGCAGTACTTC.

The V and J genes are TRBV7-9 and TRBJ1-2; 7 bases match TRBD1. This CDR3 is built from 14 residues. Germline V gene sequence: CDR1 SEHNR, CDR2 FQNEAQ (reference sequence). Germline trimming cut 5 bases from V and 2 bases from J; bases unmatched to any gene: 5. For the CDR3, the DNA is TGTGCCAGCAGCGTCGGACAGGTCAACTATGGCTACACCTTC. Translated, it gives CASSVGQVNYGYTF.

In its sample, this clonotype was seen a few times. The chain combines TRBV7-2 with TRBJ2-5; D may be TRBD1 or TRBD2 (6 bases each). Germline values: CDR1 SGHTA, CDR2 FQGNSA. The CDR3 contains 15 residues. With 1 base removed from V and 5 bases from J, the gap between germline ends came to 14 bases. The CDR3 is CASSLESGARETQYF. CDR3 coding DNA: TGTGCCAGCAGCTTAGAATCGGGGGCGAGGGAGACCCAGTACTTC.

The chain is built from TRBV5-1 and TRBJ1-1; 7 bases line up with TRBD1. The CDR3 spans 14 residues. Germline V gene lookup returns CDR1 SGHRS and CDR2 YFSETQ. The V and J ends lost 7 bases and 0 bases, in that order; junction bases with no gene match: 6. The CDR3 reads CASGPGQLNTEAFF. CDR3 DNA: TGCGCCAGCGGCCCGGGACAGTTGAACACTGAAGCTTTCTTT.

This clonotype has just one count. The rearrangement joins TRBV7-2 to TRBJ2-7; the D gene is possibly TRBD1 (5 bases). The J call may be incorrect, as the DNA end agrees better with TRBJ2-5. The V gene's germline CDR1 is SGHTA and CDR2 FQGNSA. The CDR3 is made up of 14 amino acids. In DNA form, the CDR3 reads TGTGCCAGCAGCTTAGGTTTCAGGGCGGAGACCCAGTACTTC. It encodes CASSLGFRAETQYF.

The CDR3 spells CASSKTLAVQFF. CDR3 in DNA: TGTGCCAGCAGCAAAACTCTAGCGGTCCAGTTCTTC. The chain joins TRBV7-8 to TRBJ2-1, with 7 positions matching TRBD2. Germline assignment: CDR1 SGHVS and CDR2 FQNEAQ. V trimming: 5 bases; J trimming: 13 bases; junction bases outside the gene matches: 8. The CDR3 extends over 12 amino acids.

This clonotype has only a few counts. This chain uses TRBV6-1 with TRBJ2-7; TRBD2 aligns across 15 bases. Germline CDR1 reads MNHNS; CDR2 reads SASEGT. J was trimmed by 4 bases and V by 5 bases; bases with no gene match: 9. The CDR3 runs 17 residues. In nucleotides, the CDR3 is TGTGCCAGCAGTCTGGGACTAGCGGGGGGATCAGGTTACGAGCAGTACTTC. Amino acid sequence: CASSLGLAGGSGYEQYF.

This clonotype occurred a few times. This chain links TRBV12-5 with TRBJ2-4; D is unclear. Gene TRBJ2-7 matches the end of the DNA better, so the J call may be wrong. Germline assignment: CDR1 LGHNT and CDR2 FRNRAP. The CDR3 loop spans 15 amino acids. Here the CDR3 DNA reads TGTGCTAGTGGTTTGGGCACCCTCAATAGTCCCGAGCAGTACTTC. Protein product: CASGLGTLNSPEQYF.

For the CDR3, the DNA is TGCGCCAGCAGCCGAGGGATTCGGGATGAAAAACTGTTTTTT. Translating gives CASSRGIRDEKLFF. The V and J genes are TRBV5-1 and TRBJ1-4; D remains ambiguous. There are 14 residues in the CDR3. The V and J ends lost 4 bases and 6 bases respectively, with 13 bases between them. The germline CDR1 and CDR2 sequences are SGHRS and YFSETQ.

This clonotype has more than one count but fewer than ten. This sequence joins TRBV11-3 and TRBJ2-1, with TRBD2 identical over 7 bases. This CDR3 contains 18 residues. Germline V lookup: CDR1 SGHNT, CDR2 YENEEA. Trimming cost V 0 bases and J 0 bases; bases outside gene matches: 8. The CDR3 DNA reads TGTGCCAGCAGCTTAGATCAAGGCGGGACTAACTCCTACAATGAGCAGTTCTTC. Its translation is CASSLDQGGTNSYNEQFF.

This clonotype was observed a few times. The chain joins TRBV29-1 to TRBJ2-1; D may be TRBD1 (5 bases). Germline assignment: CDR1 SQVTM and CDR2 ANQGSEA. V was trimmed by 0 bases and J by 8 bases, leaving 17 bases between them. The CDR3 is 15 residues long. The CDR3 region is CSVEDLAGHLDEQFF. The CDR3 DNA reads as TGCAGCGTTGAAGATCTGGCAGGGCATTTGGATGAGCAGTTCTTC.

This clonotype occurred a few times. V and J are TRBV20-1 and TRBJ2-1; D unresolved. Germline CDR1 and CDR2: DFQATT and SNEGSKA (reference sequence). CDR3 size: 14 residues. Deletions cut 7 bases from V and 5 bases from J, with 18 bases between. CDR3 amino acids: CSGKGPFGHNEQFF. Here the CDR3 DNA reads TGCAGTGGGAAAGGGCCTTTCGGCCACAATGAGCAGTTCTTC.